This T cell receptor (beta chain) is drawn from a study of shared clonotypes between healthy human individuals. With 0 bases removed from V and 4 bases from J, the gap between germline ends came to 11 bases. Germline lookup yields CDR1 SGHRS and CDR2 YFSETQ. The CDR3 totals 15 residues. Concerning this clone: Antigen: not known.

Deep-level settings were used for running the assay. The table came from immunoSEQ multiplex PCR; TCRdb's copy has only in-frame clones and leaves some out. The sample carries 1.6 million or so clones, over 95% recorded once. Study observations and caveats: Larger estimated richness was generally seen in naive subsets than in memory subsets.

The TCR sequence derives from a man aged 25-45 years in good health. This chain uses TRBV5-1 with TRBJ2-1, with a tentative D call TRBD1 (5 bases). Source material: naive CD4+ T cells sorted from blood. Sample subset: CD45RA+ positively selected. The CDR3 is CASSLAGPLYNEQFF. The CDR3 DNA sequence: TGCGCCAGCAGCTTGGCAGGGCCATTGTACAATGAGCAGTTCTTC.